This TCR beta chain derives from a study of identical twins. TCRdb reanalysed the 5' RACE reads using MiXCR and keeps one entry per CDR3 protein. The repertoire holds more than 400,000 distinct CDR3 sequences, with 12% to 15% as singletons. Notes on this clonotype: The antigen is undetermined.

Healthy Caucasian donors formed the entire cohort. Study observations and caveats: Insertions ran lower in abundant cord blood beta clonotypes, though not in memory repertoires. Twins shared beta out-of-frame sequences in excess, but this excess was weaker.

A further study also used this sample, focusing on yellow fever vaccine responses in identical twins.

The sample comprised CD4+ T cells sorted from blood. The clonotype was recovered from a woman under 30 in good health.

CDR3 residues: CSASVWKRGAAYNEQFF. For the CDR3, the DNA is TGCAGTGCTAGTGTCTGGAAGCGGGGGGCCGCCTACAATGAGCAGTTCTTC. The chain employs TRBV20-1 and TRBJ2-1, with 9 bases aligning to TRBD2. Germline trimming cut 3 bases from V and 2 bases from J; bases unmatched to any gene: 11. CDR3 length: 17 residues. CDR1 and CDR2 from the germline V gene are DFQATT and SNEGSKA (reference sequence).